The 22 T cell receptor beta chains presented below share a single source sample, sequenced in a study of blood T cell repertoires in COVID-19. Method: immunoSEQ multiplex PCR; TCRdb's copy keeps in-frame clones and lacks some. The table includes roughly 380,000 clones, about four fifths detected once. The sequenced material came from peripheral blood. Receptors were obtained from a human donor with acute or convalescent COVID-19. The donor label of this sample is uncertain.

About this clone itself: Different DNA sequences within this sample yield the same CDR3. V and J are TRBV5-1 and TRBJ1-1; D is undetermined. The CDR3 covers 15 residues. V lost 0 bases to trimming and J lost 0 bases, with 9 bases between them. From germline, CDR1 is SGHRS and CDR2 YFSETQ. CDR3 sequence reads: CASSLVTGLNTEAFF. The CDR3 bases are TGCGCCAGCAGCTTGGTCACGGGATTGAACACTGAAGCTTTCTTT.

This clone was recorded once. The gene calls are TRBV6-1 and TRBJ2-6; tentative D call: TRBD2 (6 bases). CDR3 length equals 15 residues. Germline loops: CDR1 MNHNS, CDR2 SASEGT. Trimming stripped 3 bases from V and 4 bases from J, with 10 bases between. The CDR3 nucleotides read TGTGCCAGCAGTGACGCGGGGCGGGGGGCCAACGTCCTGACTTTC. Its protein is CASSDAGRGANVLTF.

The chain combines TRBV12-5 with TRBJ1-5; TRBD1 agrees at 11 bases. Germline assignment: CDR1 LGHNT and CDR2 FRNRAP. CDR3 length: 15 amino acids. With V trimmed by 5 bases and J by 4 bases, 4 bases remained unmatched. CDR3 protein: CASGTGTGGNQPQHF. CDR3 sequence (DNA): TGTGCTAGTGGTACCGGGACAGGGGGAAATCAGCCCCAGCATTTT.

The chain employs TRBV20-1 and TRBJ2-5, with TRBD1 identical over 8 bases. The junction had 8 bases not matched to a gene; V was cut back by 3 bases and J by 2 bases. The CDR3 has 15 amino acids. The germline V gene encodes CDR1 DFQATT and CDR2 SNEGSKA (reference sequence). CDR3 sequence reads: CSASRDRSPQETQYF. The CDR3 DNA sequence: TGCAGTGCTAGTAGGGACAGGTCACCTCAAGAGACCCAGTACTTC.

There are a few counts of this clone. The chain links TRBV5-1 to TRBJ1-3; no clear D gene. Deletions cut 0 bases from V and 4 bases from J, with 11 bases between. CDR1 and CDR2 from the germline V gene are SGHRS and YFSETQ. The CDR3 loop spans 15 amino acids. The CDR3 spells CASSLDPGSGNTIYF. The DNA for the CDR3 is TGCGCCAGCAGCTTGGATCCCGGGTCAGGAAACACCATATATTTT.

The rearrangement links TRBV2 to TRBJ2-3, with 12 bases aligning to TRBD1. V dropped 9 bases and J dropped 0; count of bases not matched to a gene: 4. There are 15 residues in the CDR3. CDR1 SNHLY and CDR2 FYNNEI come from the germline V gene. In nucleotides, the CDR3 is TGTGCCAGGGGACAGGGGGCTGTCAGCACAGATACGCAGTATTTT. Translation gives CARGQGAVSTDTQYF.

The rearrangement joins TRBV28 to TRBJ1-1; D is unclear. The CDR3 is made up of 17 amino acids. V was shortened by 4 bases and J by 7 bases, with 25 bases between the two germline ends. Germline V gene sequence: CDR1 MDHEN, CDR2 SYDVKM. The DNA for the CDR3 is TGTGCCAGCAGTTCCTTTAGGCTGGGAGAAAAAGGAAGTGAAGCTTTCTTT. Encoded protein: CASSSFRLGEKGSEAFF.

The count of this clone is one. The rearrangement uses TRBV18 and TRBJ1-1; TRBD1 is a possible D gene (5 bases). The CDR3 runs to 13 residues. Trimming took 9 bases from V and 2 from J, leaving 13 bases between them. The V gene's germline CDR1 is KGHSH and CDR2 LQKENI. The CDR3 coding sequence is TGTGCCAGTCACTGGGGGGTAAACACTGAAGCTTTCTTT. The encoded protein is CASHWGVNTEAFF.

The J gene is TRBJ1-2, the V gene TRBV5-4; 11 bases agree with TRBD1. The CDR3 runs to 15 residues. The germline CDR1 and CDR2 sequences are SGHNT and YYREEE (reference sequence). With 4 bases clipped from V and 5 bases from J, the junction kept 7 bases outside the gene matches. The CDR3 loop is CASSLWDRGMYGYTF. DNA for the CDR3: TGTGCCAGCAGCCTCTGGGACAGGGGGATGTATGGCTACACCTTC.

The CDR3: CAISERGGAGVYNEQFF. The DNA of the CDR3 is TGTGCCATCAGTGAGAGAGGAGGGGCGGGGGTATACAATGAGCAGTTCTTC. V gene TRBV10-3 combines with J gene TRBJ2-1, with 7 bases identical to TRBD2. The germline V gene encodes CDR1 ENHRY and CDR2 SYGVKD. V dropped 2 bases and J dropped 4; count of bases not matched to a gene: 11. The CDR3 is 17 amino acids.

J is TRBJ1-2 and V is TRBV19; 8 nucleotides match TRBD1. After removal of 4 bases from V and 2 bases from J, the junction contained 12 bases not matched to a gene. The germline V gene encodes CDR1 LNHDA and CDR2 SQIVND (reference sequence). There are 17 residues in the CDR3. This chain's CDR3 is CASSTPGTGLRNYGYTF. The CDR3 nucleotides are TGTGCCAGTAGTACCCCCGGGACAGGTCTTCGAAACTATGGCTACACCTTC.

The CDR3 DNA is TGTGCCAGCAGCTTTGGGTCTTGGGGGGATGAAGCTTTCTTT. It is translated as CASSFGSWGDEAFF. The chain uses TRBV5-8 and TRBJ1-1, with D maybe TRBD1 (5 bases). Germline lookup yields CDR1 SGHTS and CDR2 YDEGEE. Trimming removed 2 bases from V and 7 bases from J, with 15 bases in between. The CDR3 runs 14 residues.

The chain joins TRBV11-2 to TRBJ2-7, with TRBD2 identical over 9 bases. Germline CDR1 and CDR2: SGHAT and FQNNGV. Trimming cost V 1 base and J 5 bases; bases outside gene matches: 6. The CDR3 loop spans 15 amino acids. Written as DNA, the CDR3 is TGTGCCAGCAGCTTAGGGGGCGGGAGGGTGAACGAGCAGTACTTC. It encodes CASSLGGGRVNEQYF.

The chain links TRBV29-1 to TRBJ1-1; D ambiguous. Trimming shortened V by 5 bases and J by 8 bases, and 9 bases separated the two germline ends. This CDR3 has 10 amino acids. The V gene's germline CDR1 is SQVTM and CDR2 ANQGSEA. CDR3 in DNA: TGCAGCGTTAGGAACAGAGAAGCTTTCTTT. It encodes CSVRNREAFF.

On this clone itself: Additional DNA sequences in this sample encode the identical CDR3. The rearrangement joins TRBV18 to TRBJ2-2; the match to TRBD1 covers 9 bases. The CDR3 contains 15 residues. The J segment lost 4 bases and the V segment lost 2 bases, leaving 2 bases of the junction unmatched. CDR1 is KGHSH, CDR2 LQKENI, per germline. CDR3 in DNA: TGTGCCAGCTCACCAGGACAGGGGAGCACCGGGGAGCTGTTTTTT. Its translation is CASSPGQGSTGELFF.

This clone appeared a single time. The chain has TRBV12-3 or TRBV12-4 and TRBJ2-1, with D possibly matching TRBD1 (6 bases). The CDR3 is 12 amino acids. Trimming pared 3 bases from V and 6 bases from J, leaving 6 bases between. CDR3 sequence (DNA): TGTGCCAGCAGTTTCAGGGGCAATGAGCAGTTCTTC. As protein: CASSFRGNEQFF.

This chain uses TRBV27 with TRBJ2-5, with 8 bases matching TRBD2. CDR3 length: 14 amino acids. J lost 8 bases, V lost 5 bases, and 10 bases had no gene match. Germline CDR1 is MNHEY and CDR2 is SMNVEV (reference sequence). The CDR3: CASSTLAGSGTQYF. The CDR3 nucleotides are TGTGCCAGCAGTACGTTAGCGGGGTCCGGTACCCAGTACTTC.

The gene calls are TRBV5-1 and TRBJ1-6, with D perhaps matching TRBD1 (5 bases). The V and J ends lost 0 bases and 5 bases respectively, with 15 bases between them. The CDR3 is 17 amino acids. CDR1 is SGHRS and CDR2 is YFSETQ in the germline V gene. DNA for the CDR3: TGCGCCAGCAGCTTGGATAGGAGGGACGGCGATAATTCACCCCTCCACTTT. Amino acids: CASSLDRRDGDNSPLHF.

The sample holds a few counts of this clone. The gene calls are TRBV5-1 and TRBJ1-1, with a possible D match to TRBD1 (5 bases). V dropped 7 bases and J dropped 1 base, with 11 bases sitting between them. Germline CDR1 reads SGHRS; CDR2 reads YFSETQ. The CDR3 loop spans 13 amino acids. Here the CDR3 reads CASGKTANTEAFF. CDR3 nucleotide sequence: TGCGCCAGCGGAAAGACAGCGAACACTGAAGCTTTCTTT.

This CDR3 reads CASSLTGGRANYGYTF. The CDR3 DNA sequence: TGTGCCAGCAGTTTAACAGGGGGCCGAGCTAACTATGGCTACACCTTC. This chain joins TRBV11-2 and TRBJ1-2, with 9 bases that match TRBD1. Germline CDR1 is SGHAT and CDR2 is FQNNGV. The CDR3 extends over 16 amino acids. The junction had 8 bases not matched to a gene; V was cut back by 6 bases and J by 0 bases.

V usage is TRBV5-6 and J usage is TRBJ2-3; possibly TRBD2 for D (7 bases). The V end lost 4 bases, the J end lost 4 bases, and 10 bases lay between the germline ends. CDR1 and CDR2 from the germline V gene are SGHDT and YYEEEE. The length of the CDR3 is 13 residues. CDR3 protein: CASSRGGADTQYF. In DNA form, the CDR3 reads TGTGCCAGCAGCCGCGGGGGCGCAGATACGCAGTATTTT.

This chain joins TRBV10-3 and TRBJ2-3; 14 bases align to TRBD2. The germline V gene has CDR1 ENHRY and CDR2 SYGVKD. V gave up 8 bases and J gave up 7 bases; unmatched junction bases: 11. The CDR3 has 16 amino acids. CDR3: CAIGGTSGRAGNTQYF. For the CDR3, the DNA is TGTGCCATCGGGGGGACTAGCGGGAGAGCTGGTAATACGCAGTATTTT.